Listed below are T cell receptor beta chains from one sample, sequenced in a study of T cells in Graves' hyperthyroidism and ophthalmopathy. TCRdb passed the multiplex PCR reads through MiXCR, listing each CDR3 protein once. The data show about 570,000 distinct CDR3 sequences, about 43% seen once. The sample was peripheral blood or thyroid tissue (not recorded which). The receptors shown here come from an adult woman with Graves' disease, either hyperthyroidism or ophthalmopathy (not recorded which). Each CDR3 is given with its conserved first and last residue. A D gene is named only where the DNA matches it firmly. The size field is filled for only some rows; it gives once, few, many or a size class.

D	size	V	J	CDR3	DNA
.	many	TRBV12-3/TRBV12-4	TRBJ1-3	CASNNGRSSGNTIYF	TGTGCCAGCAATAATGGCCGTAGCTCTGGAAACACCATATATTTT
.	.	TRBV10-1	TRBJ2-5	CASSDAGRQAQETQYF	TGCGCCAGCAGTGATGCAGGACGACAGGCACAAGAGACCCAGTACTTC
.	few	TRBV4-1	TRBJ1-1	CASSHHLRGRAFTMNTEAFF	TGCGCCAGCAGCCACCACCTCCGGGGCAGAGCCTTCACGATGAACACTGAAGCTTTCTTT
.	.	TRBV6-6	TRBJ2-7	CASSQTSFEQYF	TGTGCCAGCAGCCAAACCTCGTTCGAGCAGTACTTC
.	many	TRBV11-2	TRBJ1-1	CASSFGTRDLYTEAFF	TGTGCCAGCAGCTTCGGAACCCGGGACCTCTACACTGAAGCTTTCTTT
.	once	TRBV7-9	TRBJ1-2	CASSLQGRGGYTF	TGTGCCAGCAGCTTACAGGGTAGAGGTGGCTACACCTTC
.	many	TRBV20-1	TRBJ1-1	CSARSGAYTEAFF	TGCAGTGCTAGGTCTGGGGCGTACACTGAAGCTTTCTTT
TRBD2	many	TRBV12-3/TRBV12-4	TRBJ2-7	CASSQNSGEQYF	TGTGCCAGCAGTCAGAATAGCGGGGAGCAGTACTTC
.	once	TRBV20-1	TRBJ1-2	CSATDLRGYGYTF	TGCAGTGCTACGGACCTGCGTGGGTATGGCTACACCTTC
.	once	TRBV30	TRBJ1-2	CAFRGGYTF	TGTGCCTTCCGAGGAGGCTACACCTTC
.	few	TRBV6-5	TRBJ2-7	CATYRAPYEQYF	TGTGCCACCTACAGAGCCCCCTACGAGCAGTACTTC
.	many	TRBV10-2	TRBJ1-2	CASSDHIGDAYGYTF	TGCGCCAGCAGTGATCATATCGGGGATGCCTATGGCTACACCTTC
TRBD1	many	TRBV6-6	TRBJ2-7	CAMGTGMAYEQYF	TGTGCCATGGGGACAGGGATGGCCTACGAGCAGTACTTC
TRBD2	many	TRBV5-1	TRBJ2-7	CASSLAPSGTDYEQYF	TGCGCCAGCAGCTTGGCCCCGAGCGGGACCGACTACGAGCAGTACTTC
TRBD1	many	TRBV20-1	TRBJ1-4	CSAKLQGTDEKLFF	TGCAGTGCTAAGCTACAGGGGACGGATGAAAAACTGTTTTTT
.	many	TRBV7-3	TRBJ2-6	CASSNQEGGANVLTF	TGTGCCAGCAGCAACCAAGAAGGGGGGGCCAACGTCCTGACTTTC
.	many	TRBV24-1	TRBJ2-3	CATSDYRGTDTQYF	TGTGCCACCAGTGATTATAGGGGAACAGATACGCAGTATTTT
.	.	TRBV10-3	TRBJ1-1	CAIRPTILDTEAFF	TGTGCCATCAGACCGACAATTTTGGACACTGAAGCTTTCTTT
TRBD1	.	TRBV7-9	TRBJ1-6	CASSLRDRSSPLHF	TGTGCCAGCAGCTTACGGGACAGGAGCTCACCCCTCCACTTT
TRBD2	many	TRBV4-1	TRBJ2-5	CASSQAGRLAGRETQYF	TGCGCCAGCAGCCAAGCCGGGCGACTAGCGGGAAGAGAGACCCAGTACTTC
.	few	TRBV20-1	TRBJ2-7	CSAEEGDLGEQYF	TGCAGTGCCGAAGAAGGGGATCTGGGTGAGCAGTACTTC
TRBD2	once	TRBV7-7	TRBJ2-3	CASSFGLAGSSDTQYF	TGTGCTAGCAGCTTCGGACTAGCGGGTTCTTCAGATACGCAGTATTTT
TRBD2	.	TRBV11-2	TRBJ2-5	CASSSGTSGSSETQYF	TGTGCCAGCAGTTCAGGGACTAGCGGGAGTTCAGAGACCCAGTACTTC
TRBD1	.	TRBV28	TRBJ1-3	CASSFPDRGLGNTIYF	TGTGCCAGCAGTTTCCCTGACAGGGGGCTTGGAAACACCATATATTTT
.	many	TRBV20-1	TRBJ1-6	CSAGQTGRPPLHF	TGCAGTGCTGGACAAACAGGGAGGCCACCCCTCCACTTT
.	.	TRBV7-9	TRBJ2-2	CASSLAGAGNTGELFF	TGTGCCAGCAGCTTAGCAGGGGCTGGAAACACCGGGGAGCTGTTTTTT
.	.	TRBV20-1	TRBJ1-1	CSARDTAEGVAFF	TGCAGTGCTAGAGATACGGCAGAGGGGGTAGCCTTCTTT
.	few	TRBV29-1	TRBJ1-1	CSVEGRGTEAFF	TGCAGCGTTGAAGGGAGGGGCACTGAAGCTTTCTTT
TRBD2	many	TRBV19	TRBJ2-5	CASSTARGTGGEETQYF	TGTGCCAGTAGTACAGCCCGGGGGACTGGGGGGGAAGAGACCCAGTACTTC
.	many	TRBV10-3	TRBJ2-7	CAISDSGRGGQYF	TGTGCCATCAGTGACTCGGGTCGAGGGGGGCAGTACTTC
.	many	TRBV28	TRBJ1-2	CASSYEGGSNGYTF	TGTGCCAGCAGTTATGAAGGGGGAAGTAATGGCTACACCTTC
.	many	TRBV7-9	TRBJ2-7	CASSFLTDRDEQYF	TGTGCCAGCAGCTTCTTGACTGACCGGGACGAGCAGTACTTC
TRBD1	.	TRBV12-3/TRBV12-4	TRBJ1-1	CASSPGTGLNTEAFF	TGTGCCAGCAGTCCGGGGACAGGGCTGAACACTGAAGCTTTCTTT
.	many	TRBV10-1	TRBJ2-2	CASSAAAENTGELFF	TGCGCCAGCAGTGCAGCAGCCGAGAACACCGGGGAGCTGTTTTTT
.	many	TRBV6-5	TRBJ1-5	CASSQRSNQPQHF	TGTGCCAGCAGCCAACGTAGCAATCAGCCCCAGCATTTT
.	.	TRBV20-1	TRBJ1-5	CSAPPLGTGIDQSQHF	TGCAGTGCTCCTCCCTTAGGAACAGGAATCGATCAGTCCCAGCATTTT
.	many	TRBV6-6	TRBJ1-5	CASSSPSTGNQPQHF	TGTGCCAGCAGCTCCCCGAGTACCGGCAATCAGCCCCAGCATTTT
.	many	TRBV5-1	TRBJ2-7	CASSLNPSPHYEQYF	TGCGCCAGCAGCTTGAACCCAAGCCCCCACTACGAGCAGTACTTC
.	many	TRBV7-9	TRBJ1-2	CASSQGAGRYGYTF	TGTGCCAGCAGCCAAGGAGCGGGTAGATATGGCTACACCTTC
.	many	TRBV10-3	TRBJ1-1	CATRSGPTNTEAFF	TGTGCCACCCGAAGCGGCCCCACGAACACTGAAGCTTTCTTT